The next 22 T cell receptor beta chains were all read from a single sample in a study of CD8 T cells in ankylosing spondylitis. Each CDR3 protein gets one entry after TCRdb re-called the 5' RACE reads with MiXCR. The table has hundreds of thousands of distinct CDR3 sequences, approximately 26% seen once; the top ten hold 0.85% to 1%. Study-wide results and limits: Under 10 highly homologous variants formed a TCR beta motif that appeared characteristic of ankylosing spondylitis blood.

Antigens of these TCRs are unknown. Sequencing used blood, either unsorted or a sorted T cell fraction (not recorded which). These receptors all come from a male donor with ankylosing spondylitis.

CDR3 DNA sequence: TGCGCCAGCAGCTTGGGGGCGGGAGTTTTCTACGAGCAGTACTTC. Its protein is CASSLGAGVFYEQYF. This chain joins TRBV5-1 and TRBJ2-7; 7 positions match TRBD2. The CDR3 length is 15 residues. CDR1 is SGHRS, CDR2 YFSETQ, per germline. Trimming cost V 0 bases and J 3 bases; bases outside gene matches: 6.

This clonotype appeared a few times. The CDR3 coding sequence is TGCAGTGCTAGGGTGGCTAGCGGAGACATTCAGTACTTC. Protein product: CSARVASGDIQYF. The chain carries TRBV20-1 and TRBJ2-4, with TRBD2 matching 7 bases. J lost 8 bases, V lost 3 bases, and 7 bases had no gene match. The CDR3 loop spans 13 amino acids. Germline CDR1 and CDR2: DFQATT and SNEGSKA (reference sequence).

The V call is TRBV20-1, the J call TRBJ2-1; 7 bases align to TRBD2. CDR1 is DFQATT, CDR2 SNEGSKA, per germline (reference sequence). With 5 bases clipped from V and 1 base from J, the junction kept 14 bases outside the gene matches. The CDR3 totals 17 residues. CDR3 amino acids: CSAHPPPPGGSYNEQFF. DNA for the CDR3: TGCAGTGCTCACCCCCCCCCTCCGGGAGGTTCCTACAATGAGCAGTTCTTC.

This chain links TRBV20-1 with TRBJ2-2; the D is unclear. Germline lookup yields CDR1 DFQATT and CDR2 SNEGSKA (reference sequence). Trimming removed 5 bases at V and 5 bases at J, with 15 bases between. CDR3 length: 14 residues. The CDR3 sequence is CSAPVGRGTGELFF. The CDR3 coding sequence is TGCAGTGCTCCAGTAGGACGTGGTACCGGGGAGCTGTTTTTT.

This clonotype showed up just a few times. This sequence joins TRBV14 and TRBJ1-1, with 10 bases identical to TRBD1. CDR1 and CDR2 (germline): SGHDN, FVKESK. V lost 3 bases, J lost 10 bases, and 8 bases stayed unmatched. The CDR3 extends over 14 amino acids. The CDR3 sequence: CASSQAGTGAPAFF. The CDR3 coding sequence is TGTGCCAGCAGCCAGGCCGGGACAGGGGCGCCAGCTTTCTTT.

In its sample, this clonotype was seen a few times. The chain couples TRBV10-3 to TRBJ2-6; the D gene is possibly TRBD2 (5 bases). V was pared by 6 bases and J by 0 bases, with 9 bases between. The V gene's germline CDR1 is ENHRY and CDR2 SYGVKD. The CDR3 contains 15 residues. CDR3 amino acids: CAISEDFSGANVLTF. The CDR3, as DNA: TGTGCCATCAGCGAGGACTTCTCTGGGGCCAACGTCCTGACTTTC.

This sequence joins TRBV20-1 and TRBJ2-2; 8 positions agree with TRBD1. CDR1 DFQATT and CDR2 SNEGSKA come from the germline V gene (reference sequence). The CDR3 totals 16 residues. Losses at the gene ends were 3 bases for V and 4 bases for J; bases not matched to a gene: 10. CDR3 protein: CSARTVGQGSTGELFF. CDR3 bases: TGCAGTGCTAGGACGGTCGGACAGGGAAGCACCGGGGAGCTGTTTTTT.

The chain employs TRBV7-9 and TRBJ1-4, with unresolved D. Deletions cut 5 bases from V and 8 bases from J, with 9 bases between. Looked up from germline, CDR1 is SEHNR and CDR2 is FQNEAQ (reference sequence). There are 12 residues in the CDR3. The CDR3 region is CASSPQGEKLFF. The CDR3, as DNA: TGTGCCAGCAGCCCTCAAGGGGAAAAACTGTTTTTT.

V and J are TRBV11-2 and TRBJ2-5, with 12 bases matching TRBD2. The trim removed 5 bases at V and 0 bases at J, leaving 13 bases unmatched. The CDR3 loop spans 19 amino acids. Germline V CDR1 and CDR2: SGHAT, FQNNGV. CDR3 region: CASSPRGGLAGKYQETQYF. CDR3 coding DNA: TGTGCCAGCAGCCCCAGAGGAGGACTAGCGGGGAAGTACCAAGAGACCCAGTACTTC.

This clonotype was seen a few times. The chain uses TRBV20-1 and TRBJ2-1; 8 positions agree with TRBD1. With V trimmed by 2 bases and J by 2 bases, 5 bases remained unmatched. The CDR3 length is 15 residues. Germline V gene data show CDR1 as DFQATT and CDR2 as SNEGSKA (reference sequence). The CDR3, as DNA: TGCAGTGCTAGACGACGGACAGGGCCCTACAATGAGCAGTTCTTC. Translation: CSARRRTGPYNEQFF.

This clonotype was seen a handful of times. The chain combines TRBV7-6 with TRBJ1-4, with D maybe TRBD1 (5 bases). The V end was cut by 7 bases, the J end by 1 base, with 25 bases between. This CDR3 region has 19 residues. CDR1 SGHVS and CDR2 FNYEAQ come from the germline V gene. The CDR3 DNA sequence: TGTGCCAGCAAACCTCTGCCGGGCAGGGAGCTAGTAACTAATGAAAAACTGTTTTTT. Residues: CASKPLPGRELVTNEKLFF.

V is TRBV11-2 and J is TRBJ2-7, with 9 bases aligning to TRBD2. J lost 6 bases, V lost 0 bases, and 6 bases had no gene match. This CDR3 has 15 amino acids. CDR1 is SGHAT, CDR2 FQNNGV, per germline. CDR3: CASSLDRLAGREQYV. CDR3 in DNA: TGTGCCAGCAGCTTAGATCGGCTAGCGGGACGCGAGCAGTACGTC.

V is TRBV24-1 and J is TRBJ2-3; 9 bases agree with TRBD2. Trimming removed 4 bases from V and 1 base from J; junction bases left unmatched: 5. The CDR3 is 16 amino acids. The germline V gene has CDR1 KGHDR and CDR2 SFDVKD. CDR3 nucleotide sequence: TGTGCCACCAGTGACATAGCGGGAGTTGGCACAGATACGCAGTATTTT. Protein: CATSDIAGVGTDTQYF.

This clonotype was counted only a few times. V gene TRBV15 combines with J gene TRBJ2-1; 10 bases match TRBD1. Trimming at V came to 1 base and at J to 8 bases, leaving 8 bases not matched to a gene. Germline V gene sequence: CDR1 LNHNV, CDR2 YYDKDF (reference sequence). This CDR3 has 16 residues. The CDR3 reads CATSRGRGQGVDEQFF. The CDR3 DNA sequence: TGTGCCACCAGCAGAGGGAGAGGACAGGGGGTTGATGAGCAGTTCTTC.

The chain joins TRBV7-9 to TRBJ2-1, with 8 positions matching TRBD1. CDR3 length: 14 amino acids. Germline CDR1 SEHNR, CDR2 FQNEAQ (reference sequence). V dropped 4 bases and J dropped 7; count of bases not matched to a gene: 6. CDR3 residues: CASSSGTGLNEQFF. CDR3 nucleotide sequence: TGTGCCAGCAGCTCCGGGACAGGCTTGAATGAGCAGTTCTTC.

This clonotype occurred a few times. CDR3 nucleotides: TGCGCCAGCAGCCAAGGGATGGGACTAGCGGGAGTTTCAAATGAGCAGTTCTTC. Its protein product is CASSQGMGLAGVSNEQFF. The chain recombines TRBV4-1 with TRBJ2-1; 14 bases are a match to TRBD2. This CDR3 is built from 18 residues. After removal of 1 base from V and 7 bases from J, the junction contained 9 bases not matched to a gene. The germline V gene has CDR1 MGHRA and CDR2 YSYEKL.

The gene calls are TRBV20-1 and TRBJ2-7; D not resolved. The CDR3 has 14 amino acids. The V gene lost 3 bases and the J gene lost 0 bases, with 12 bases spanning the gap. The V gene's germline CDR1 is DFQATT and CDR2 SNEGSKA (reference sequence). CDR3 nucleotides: TGCAGTGCTAGTGGCCAAGGCTCCTCCTACGAGCAGTACTTC. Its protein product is CSASGQGSSYEQYF.

In DNA, the CDR3 is TGTGCCAGCAGCTTGTATCACGGTGGGCCCCAGCATTTT. Translation gives CASSLYHGGPQHF. The chain uses TRBV7-2 and TRBJ1-5; D uncertain. The ends were cut back, 3 bases at V and 9 bases at J, with 12 bases in the middle. Germline CDR1 reads SGHTA; CDR2 reads FQGNSA. CDR3 size: 13 residues.

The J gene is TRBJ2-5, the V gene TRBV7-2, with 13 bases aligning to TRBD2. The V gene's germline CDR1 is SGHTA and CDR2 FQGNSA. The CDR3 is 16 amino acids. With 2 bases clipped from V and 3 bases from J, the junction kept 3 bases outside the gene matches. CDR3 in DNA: TGTGCCAGCAGCTTATTTGGGACTAGCGGGGAAGAGACCCAGTACTTC. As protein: CASSLFGTSGEETQYF.

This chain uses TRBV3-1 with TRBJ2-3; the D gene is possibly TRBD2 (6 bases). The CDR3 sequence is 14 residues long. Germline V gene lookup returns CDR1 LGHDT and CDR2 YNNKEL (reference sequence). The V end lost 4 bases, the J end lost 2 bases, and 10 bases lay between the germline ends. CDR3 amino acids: CASSPGLFTDTQYF. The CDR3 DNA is TGTGCCAGCAGCCCGGGACTTTTCACAGATACGCAGTATTTT.

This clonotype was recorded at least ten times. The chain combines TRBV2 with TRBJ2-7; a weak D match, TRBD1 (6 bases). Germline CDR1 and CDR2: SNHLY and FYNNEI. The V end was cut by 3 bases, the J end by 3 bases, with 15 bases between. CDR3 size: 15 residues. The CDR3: CASSEGAIIVYEQYV. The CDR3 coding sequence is TGTGCCAGCAGTGAGGGGGCAATCATTGTCTACGAGCAGTACGTC.

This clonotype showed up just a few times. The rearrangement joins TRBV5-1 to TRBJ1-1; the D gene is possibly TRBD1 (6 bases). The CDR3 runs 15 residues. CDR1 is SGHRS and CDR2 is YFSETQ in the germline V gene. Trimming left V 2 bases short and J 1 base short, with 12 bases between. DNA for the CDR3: TGCGCCAGCAGCTTTTGGGGGGGCGGGAACACTGAAGCTTTCTTT. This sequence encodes CASSFWGGGNTEAFF.